This TCR beta chain was recovered during a study of long-term antiretroviral therapy in people with HIV. Overall study results and limits: Clonotypes expanded prior to ART showed repertoire dominance at all sampled time points. Whereas controls had wider CDR3 length ranges, HIV repertoires had narrower ones.

Germline V gene sequence: CDR1 SGHVS, CDR2 FQNEAQ. With 5 bases removed from V and 5 bases from J, the gap between germline ends came to 15 bases. The CDR3 totals 14 residues. Concerning this clone: Its antigen is undetermined.

The authors ran the immunoSEQ assay, v3.0, at survey level. Data came from immunoSEQ multiplex PCR; TCRdb stores just in-frame clones and leaves some out. Of 15,000 to 20,000 clones listed, 85% to 90% are singletons. J is TRBJ1-2 and V is TRBV7-8; perhaps TRBD1 as D (6 bases). The specimen comprised unsorted PBMCs, sampled 4.2 years after starting antiretroviral therapy. The receptor was isolated from a man aged 45 to 65 with HIV. The CDR3 spells CASSPGVNPYGYTF. DNA of the CDR3: TGTGCCAGCAGCCCAGGGGTGAACCCGTATGGCTACACCTTC.